The 23 T cell receptor beta chains below were found in one sample sequenced in a study of T cells in Graves' hyperthyroidism and ophthalmopathy. Amplification targeted TCR beta CDR3 regions from RNA transcripts. Researchers ran a first-round RT-PCR on the TCR CDR3 using the HTBI primer set. TCRdb re-analysed the multiplex PCR reads in MiXCR, keeping a single row per CDR3 protein. Of some 770,000 distinct CDR3 sequences in the sample, about 15% were seen once. The specimen was blood. The source of these receptors is a young man with Graves' hyperthyroidism.

This clonotype showed up many times. The gene calls are TRBV7-8 and TRBJ2-3, with a weak D call TRBD2 (5 bases). The CDR3 contains 14 residues. The germline CDR1 and CDR2 sequences are SGHVS and FQNEAQ. V shed 1 base and J shed 4 bases, with 9 bases lying between them. The CDR3 sequence is CASSLGADSDTQYF. CDR3 sequence (DNA): TGTGCCAGCAGCTTAGGAGCGGACTCAGATACGCAGTATTTT.

With regard to this clonotype: A much larger clone lies a single base off, so this may be a read error. The chain carries TRBV12-3 or TRBV12-4 and TRBJ1-2; weak D call: TRBD1 (6 bases). Trimming took 4 bases from V and 6 from J, leaving 12 bases between them. There are 13 residues in the CDR3. In nucleotides, the CDR3 is TGTGCCAGCAGTTCCCGAGACAGGAATGGCTACACCTTC. This encodes CASSSRDRNGYTF.

V is TRBV28 and J is TRBJ2-7; 11 bases are shared with TRBD2. Germline V gene data show CDR1 as MDHEN and CDR2 as SYDVKM. The CDR3 extends over 14 amino acids. The trim removed 6 bases at V and 6 bases at J, leaving 7 bases unmatched. CDR3 protein: CASRVAGGPFEQYF. Written as DNA, the CDR3 is TGTGCCAGCAGGGTAGCGGGAGGGCCGTTCGAGCAGTACTTC.

This clonotype showed up many times. The rearrangement uses TRBV29-1 and TRBJ2-1; D is perhaps TRBD2 (5 bases). CDR1 is SQVTM and CDR2 is ANQGSEA in the germline V gene. The CDR3 covers 11 residues. Trimming left V 3 bases short and J 7 bases short, with 7 bases between. CDR3 amino acids: CSVERENEQFF. CDR3 bases: TGCAGCGTTGAGAGGGAAAATGAGCAGTTCTTC.

This clonotype has ten or more counts. As DNA, the CDR3 is TGCAGTGCAACAGGACTAGCTTCTACCTACGAGCAGTACTTC. This encodes CSATGLASTYEQYF. This chain uses TRBV20-1 with TRBJ2-7; 8 bases fit TRBD2. The CDR3 contains 14 residues. The ends lost 6 bases at V and 2 bases at J; junction bases unmatched: 9. Per germline, CDR1 DFQATT and CDR2 SNEGSKA (reference sequence).

This rearrangement joins TRBV4-3 to TRBJ2-2; 7 bases match TRBD2. The CDR3 runs to 18 residues. With V trimmed by 0 bases and J by 5 bases, 12 bases remained unmatched. Germline values: CDR1 LGHNA, CDR2 YSLEER. DNA for the CDR3: TGCGCCAGCAGCCAAGAGGGCGCAACGGGAGGTCGGACCGGGGAGCTGTTTTTT. Translating gives CASSQEGATGGRTGELFF.

The genes are TRBV20-1 and TRBJ2-3, with 7 bases that match TRBD2. CDR1 DFQATT and CDR2 SNEGSKA come from the germline V gene (reference sequence). The CDR3 has 11 residues. The CDR3 DNA reads as TGCAGAGCGTGGGGAGGGGATACGCAGTATTTT. It specifies CRAWGGDTQYF.

Many counts were recorded for this clonotype. The genes are TRBV7-2 and TRBJ1-1; D is unclear. Trimming shortened V by 1 base and J by 7 bases, and 16 bases separated the two germline ends. CDR1 and CDR2 from the germline V gene are SGHTA and FQGNSA. The CDR3 totals 15 residues. In nucleotides, the CDR3 is TGTGCCAGCAGCTTAGTTCGCTTGAGGATGGATGAAGCTTTCTTT. Its protein product is CASSLVRLRMDEAFF.

This clonotype came up a few times. CDR3 in amino acids: CASSEHSYTEAFF. The CDR3 DNA follows: TGTGCCAGCAGTGAACACAGCTACACTGAAGCTTTCTTT. The chain links TRBV6-1 to TRBJ1-1, with no clear D. V was cut by 2 bases and J by 3 bases, with 7 bases left in between. Germline assignment: CDR1 MNHNS and CDR2 SASEGT. The CDR3 covers 13 residues.

This clonotype showed up many times. This chain links TRBV6-2 or TRBV6-3 with TRBJ2-7, with D uncertain. This CDR3 has 14 amino acids. Germline assignment: CDR1 MNHEY and CDR2 SVGEGT. V was shortened by 7 bases and J by 0 bases, with 13 bases between the two germline ends. CDR3: CASTAVPSSYEQYF. The CDR3, as DNA: TGTGCCAGCACCGCAGTCCCTAGCTCCTACGAGCAGTACTTC.

This clonotype was counted ten times or more. The V call is TRBV30, the J call TRBJ1-2; tentative D call: TRBD1 (5 bases). Germline loops: CDR1 GTSNPN, CDR2 SVGIG (reference sequence). V was pared by 0 bases and J by 8 bases, with 16 bases between. CDR3 size: 14 residues. As DNA, the CDR3 is TGTGCCTGGAGTGTACTTGACAGTCTAGGCGGCTACACCTTC. Its translation is CAWSVLDSLGGYTF.

This clonotype was seen ten or more times. The V and J genes are TRBV7-6 and TRBJ2-5, with D unclear. V was clipped by 5 bases and J by 2 bases, with 9 bases between them. This CDR3 has 13 amino acids. CDR1 and CDR2 (germline): SGHVS, FNYEAQ. CDR3 loop: CASSRRPQETQYF. The CDR3 coding sequence is TGTGCCAGCAGCCGCCGGCCACAAGAGACCCAGTACTTC.

In its sample, this clonotype was seen a few times. The gene calls are TRBV7-9 and TRBJ1-5; D remains ambiguous. With 8 bases removed from V and 3 bases from J, the gap between germline ends came to 11 bases. The CDR3 consists of 13 residues. CDR1 and CDR2 (germline): SEHNR, FQNEAQ (reference sequence). The CDR3 is CASAASANQPQHF. The CDR3 DNA reads as TGTGCCAGCGCCGCGTCCGCCAATCAGCCCCAGCATTTT. Variable domain in full (rest from reference TRBV7-9 and TRBJ1-5): DTGVSQNPRHKITKRGQNVTFRCDPISEHNRLYWYRQTLGQGPEFLTYFQNEAQLEKSRLLSDRFSAERPKGSFSTLEIQRTEQGDSAMYLCASAASANQPQHFGDGTRLSIL.

The chain is built from TRBV12-3 or TRBV12-4 and TRBJ2-1; 8 nucleotides agree with TRBD2. Trimming removed 5 bases from V and 8 bases from J; junction bases left unmatched: 11. The CDR3 is made up of 15 amino acids. CDR3 sequence: CASSPSSGWNHEQFF. DNA of the CDR3: TGTGCCAGCAGTCCCTCTAGCGGGTGGAACCATGAGCAGTTCTTC.

This clonotype has a count of ten or more. The V call is TRBV2, the J call TRBJ2-7; 7 bases align to TRBD2. The junction had 5 bases not matched to a gene; V was cut back by 8 bases and J by 1 base. CDR3 length: 13 residues. Germline V CDR1 and CDR2: SNHLY, FYNNEI. CDR3 coding DNA: TGTGCCAGCGGGGGGGTCTCATCCTACGAGCAGTACTTC. Its protein product is CASGGVSSYEQYF.

The J gene is TRBJ2-1, the V gene TRBV9; the match to TRBD2 covers 11 bases. This CDR3 comprises 15 residues. The germline gives CDR1 SGDLS, CDR2 YYNGEE. J was trimmed by 2 bases and V by 6 bases; bases with no gene match: 4. The CDR3 DNA follows: TGTGCCAGCAAAAAGACTAGCGGGACCTACAATGAGCAGTTCTTC. Translated, it gives CASKKTSGTYNEQFF. The full variable domain, its missing parts supplied by reference TRBV9 and TRBJ2-1, is DSGVTQTPKHLITATGQRVTLRCSPRSGDLSVYWYQQSLDQGLQFLIQYYNGEERAKGNILERFSAQQFPDLHSELNLSSLELGDSALYFCASKKTSGTYNEQFFGPGTRLTVL.

The rearrangement uses TRBV30 and TRBJ2-4; 13 positions agree with TRBD2. The junction had 9 bases not matched to a gene; V was cut back by 0 bases and J by 7 bases. The CDR3 runs 17 residues. CDR1 is GTSNPN and CDR2 is SVGIG in the germline V gene (reference sequence). CDR3: CAWSVMRTSGSGNIQYF. In nucleotides, the CDR3 is TGTGCCTGGAGTGTAATGCGGACTAGCGGGAGTGGGAACATTCAGTACTTC.

In DNA, the CDR3 is TGTGCCATCTTAGACCCCAGGGGGGCCAACGCTGAAGCTTTCTTT. This gives the protein CAILDPRGANAEAFF. The chain links TRBV10-3 to TRBJ1-1, with 7 nucleotides matching TRBD1. V lost 8 bases and J lost 6; bases outside the gene matches: 15. Germline V gene lookup returns CDR1 ENHRY and CDR2 SYGVKD. This CDR3 has 15 residues.

Ten or more counts support this clonotype. The rearrangement uses TRBV2 and TRBJ1-1; no firm D call. Looked up from germline, CDR1 is SNHLY and CDR2 is FYNNEI. V was cut by 3 bases and J by 1 base, with 12 bases left in between. This CDR3 spans 15 amino acids. The CDR3 spells CASSDQVKKNTEAFF. CDR3 nucleotide sequence: TGTGCCAGCAGTGACCAGGTAAAAAAGAACACTGAAGCTTTCTTT. Using reference TRBV2 and TRBJ1-1 for the parts outside the CDR3, the full variable domain is EPEVTQTPSHQVTQMGQEVILRCVPISNHLYFYWYRQILGQKVEFLVSFYNNEISEKSEIFDDQFSVERPDGSNFTLKIRSTKLEDSAMYFCASSDQVKKNTEAFFGQGTRLTVV.

This clonotype has a count of ten or more. The chain combines TRBV2 with TRBJ1-5, with a possible D match to TRBD1 (5 bases). This CDR3 contains 13 residues. The germline CDR1 and CDR2 sequences are SNHLY and FYNNEI. The ends were cut back, 6 bases at V and 7 bases at J, with 13 bases in the middle. The CDR3 nucleotides are TGTGCCAGCAGCCCCAGGGTGGTACAGCCCCAGCATTTT. Amino acids: CASSPRVVQPQHF.

The V and J genes are TRBV18 and TRBJ2-7, with D possibly matching TRBD2 (6 bases). V was trimmed by 2 bases and J by 5 bases, leaving 19 bases between them. Germline V gene sequence: CDR1 KGHSH, CDR2 LQKENI. This CDR3 contains 16 residues. The CDR3 region has the DNA TGTGCCAGCTCACCATTAACGACGGGAGCGCCCGACGAGCAGTACTTC. It specifies CASSPLTTGAPDEQYF.

This clonotype was detected only a few times. Here the CDR3 DNA reads TGTGCCAGTAGTGATCGGGGACAGTATGGCTACACCTTC. It yields the protein CASSDRGQYGYTF. The genes are TRBV19 and TRBJ1-2; 7 nucleotides line up with TRBD1. Trimming took 5 bases from V and 5 from J; bases not matched to a gene: 5. CDR1 and CDR2 from the germline V gene are LNHDA and SQIVND (reference sequence). The CDR3 is 13 residues long.

This clonotype was recorded a few times. V is TRBV6-1 and J is TRBJ1-4; D is uncertain. V lost 4 bases to trimming and J lost 6 bases, with 15 bases between them. Germline CDR1 reads MNHNS; CDR2 reads SASEGT. The CDR3 spans 15 residues. CDR3 coding DNA: TGTGCCAGCAGTGGGACCTCGGGTTTATATGAAAAACTGTTTTTT. It is translated as CASSGTSGLYEKLFF.